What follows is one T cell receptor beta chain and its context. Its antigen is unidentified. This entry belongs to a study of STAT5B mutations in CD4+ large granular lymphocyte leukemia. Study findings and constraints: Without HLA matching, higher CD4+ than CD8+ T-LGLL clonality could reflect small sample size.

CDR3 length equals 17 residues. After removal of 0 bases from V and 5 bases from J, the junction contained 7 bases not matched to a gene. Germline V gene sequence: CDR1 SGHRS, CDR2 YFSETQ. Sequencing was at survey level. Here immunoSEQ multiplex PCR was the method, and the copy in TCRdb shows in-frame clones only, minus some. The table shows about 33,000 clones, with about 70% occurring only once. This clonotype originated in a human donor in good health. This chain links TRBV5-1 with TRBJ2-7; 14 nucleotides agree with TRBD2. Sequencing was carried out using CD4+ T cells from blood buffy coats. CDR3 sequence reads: CASSLDGTSGSINEQYF. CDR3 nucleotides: TGCGCCAGCAGCTTGGATGGGACTAGCGGGAGCATTAACGAGCAGTACTTC.